This TCR beta chain was recovered during a study of glioma-infiltrating T cells after dendritic cell vaccination. This CDR3 has 17 amino acids. CDR1 LNHDA and CDR2 SQIVND come from the germline V gene (reference sequence). The V segment lost 5 bases and the J segment 2 bases; nucleotides outside the gene matches: 13. Patients had residual fresh-frozen tumor tissue and more than two years of survival data. Blood PBMC samples: pre-vaccination, two weeks post third vaccination, and at tumor progression. TCRdb's copy holds only in-frame clones and misses some; the assay was immunoSEQ multiplex PCR. Of 100,000 or so clones in the sample, 85% to 90% were seen once.

The sequence was obtained from a human donor with glioblastoma. The chain joins TRBV19 to TRBJ2-3; 7 bases are a match to TRBD2. The source material was blood, sampled before dendritic cell vaccination. The CDR3 reads CASSWGRLAEYTDTQYF. CDR3 coding DNA: TGTGCCAGTAGTTGGGGACGTCTAGCGGAGTACACAGATACGCAGTATTTT.